The entry below gives a single T cell receptor (beta chain) sequence along with its context. These data are taken from a study of control samples from healthy donors and cancer patients. This CDR3 has 11 residues. V dropped 7 bases and J dropped 7 bases, with 10 bases sitting between them. CDR1 is SEHNR, CDR2 FQNEAQ, per germline (reference sequence). Sequenced by immunoSEQ multiplex PCR; TCRdb stores in-frame clones only, minus some. The sample lists tens of thousands of clones, around 90% occurring once. What was sequenced was PBMCs. This clonotype was obtained from a woman aged 45 to 65 with colorectal cancer. The chain recombines TRBV7-9 with TRBJ1-1; D ambiguous. In DNA, the CDR3 is TGTGCCAGCACCCAAGCCGGTGAAGCTTTCTTT. Translating gives CASTQAGEAFF. Full variable domain (remainder filled in from reference TRBV7-9 and TRBJ1-1): DTGVSQNPRHKITKRGQNVTFRCDPISEHNRLYWYRQTLGQGPEFLTYFQNEAQLEKSRLLSDRFSAERPKGSFSTLEIQRTEQGDSAMYLCASTQAGEAFFGQGTRLTVV.